The clone carrying this TCR beta chain has ten or more counts. This sample is part of a study of read filtering for tumor transcriptome and immune sequencing. Study at large: Among patients, roughly 17 were male and some 15 female, aged about 40 to 90 (mean approximately 71). Revised staging placed roughly eight patients in R-ISS I, 15 to 20 in II, 6 or 7 in III. TCR-mapped reads were about 3.5 to 10.27 million with IR-seq versus 85 to 1273 with RNA-seq.

J lost 5 bases, V lost 8 bases, and 9 bases had no gene match. Germline V CDR1 and CDR2: MNHEY, SVGAGI. This CDR3 spans 14 amino acids. From about 400 ng of RNA, a library with molecular barcoded alpha/delta and beta/gamma adaptors was made. Using its own MiXCR run on the reads, TCRdb lists one record per CDR3 protein. The table shows more than 45,000 distinct CDR3 sequences, with approximately 18% occurring only once. The sample taken for sequencing was a population of CD138-negative cells sorted from bone marrow. This TCR derives from a donor at least 40 years old with multiple myeloma. The rearrangement joins TRBV6-5 to TRBJ2-5; 9 positions match TRBD2. In DNA form, the CDR3 reads TGTGCCAGCTCAATGACTAGCGGTCTTGAGACCCAGTACTTC. Translating it yields CASSMTSGLETQYF.